This T cell receptor beta chain was profiled in a study of cytomegalovirus exposure and HLA in healthy donors. To note about this clone: Antigen specificity is unknown.

The donors were members of the validation cohort comprising 120 subjects, separate from the approximately 670-subject first cohort. Sequencing was performed with immunoSEQ multiplex PCR; in TCRdb, only in-frame clones are kept and a portion is missing. This table has about 130,000 clones, roughly 89% appearing once. Germline CDR1 reads SEHNR; CDR2 reads FQNEAQ (reference sequence). This CDR3 has 17 residues. J gave up 3 bases and V 4 bases, and 6 bases lay outside the gene matches. Study observations and caveats: CMV antigen specificity was confirmed in vitro for three CMV-associated chains. Most TCR sequences were seen very rarely across donors, but some public TCRs occurred in many.

The sample consisted of PBMCs. This clonotype originated in a man aged 25 to 40 in good health and CMV-seronegative. J is TRBJ2-1 and V is TRBV7-9, with 13 nucleotides matching TRBD2. Written as DNA, the CDR3 is TGTGCCAGCAGCTCCCCCAGACTAGCGGGGGGCTACAATGAGCAGTTCTTC. Protein sequence: CASSSPRLAGGYNEQFF.